A single sample is the source of the 8 T cell receptor beta chains below, sequenced in a study of beta chain features in type 1 diabetes. Notes on the study in general: People with Type 1 diabetes carried modestly yet significantly shorter TCRB CDR3s in all four CD4+ subsets.

What these receptors recognize is not known. The isolated RNA, all of it, was reverse transcribed, so expressed TCRB transcripts were what got sequenced. This table comes from immunoSEQ multiplex PCR, and its TCRdb copy is limited to in-frame clones, with some not included. The repertoire holds about 340,000 clones, with 13% as singletons. The sample consisted of naive CD4+ T cells from blood. The receptors originated from a woman between 18 and 29 years old with type 1 diabetes.

V gene TRBV25-1 combines with J gene TRBJ2-1; TRBD1 might be the D (5 bases). The V end was cut by 7 bases, the J end by 3 bases, with 22 bases between. The CDR3 extends over 17 amino acids. Per the germline V gene, CDR1 is MGHDK and CDR2 is SYGVNS. The chain's CDR3 is CASTGPPRWTLYNEQFF. The CDR3 region has the DNA TGTGCCAGCACAGGCCCCCCCAGATGGACACTCTACAATGAGCAGTTCTTC. The full variable domain, completed using reference TRBV25-1 and TRBJ2-1, is EADIYQTPRYLVIGTGKKITLECSQTMGHDKMYWYQQDPGMELHLIHYSYGVNSTEKGDLSSESTVSRIRTEHFPLTLESARPSHTSQYLCASTGPPRWTLYNEQFFGPGTRLTVL.

This clone was detected only a few times. The rearrangement uses TRBV27 and TRBJ2-1; 7 bases match TRBD1. The V segment lost 5 bases and the J segment 2 bases; nucleotides outside the gene matches: 12. This CDR3 has 17 amino acids. Per germline, CDR1 MNHEY and CDR2 SMNVEV (reference sequence). CDR3 protein: CASSGRTGRTTYNEQFF. Here the CDR3 DNA reads TGTGCCAGCAGTGGAAGGACAGGACGCACCACCTACAATGAGCAGTTCTTC.

This clone turned up a few times. The chain links TRBV5-4 to TRBJ1-2, with a weak D call TRBD1 (6 bases). The CDR3 is 14 residues long. V lost 4 bases to trimming and J lost 4 bases, with 14 bases between them. Looked up from germline, CDR1 is SGHNT and CDR2 is YYREEE (reference sequence). The CDR3 is CASSRNSDSYGYTF. DNA of the CDR3: TGTGCCAGCAGCCGAAACTCGGACAGCTATGGCTACACCTTC. Variable domain in full (rest from reference TRBV5-4 and TRBJ1-2): ETGVTQSPTHLIKTRGQQVTLRCSSQSGHNTVSWYQQALGQGPQFIFQYYREEENGRGNFPPRFSGLQFPNYSSELNVNALELDDSALYLCASSRNSDSYGYTFGSGTRLTVV.

This clone has only a few counts. This rearrangement joins TRBV27 to TRBJ2-3; 7 nucleotides agree with TRBD1. CDR3 length: 12 residues. The trim removed 4 bases at V and 11 bases at J, leaving 6 bases unmatched. The V gene's germline CDR1 is MNHEY and CDR2 SMNVEV (reference sequence). CDR3 region: CASSYARDRQYF. CDR3 bases: TGTGCCAGCAGTTATGCCCGGGACAGGCAGTATTTT.

This clone appeared a few times. The junction differs from germline at one of its ends, possibly a read error. The chain has TRBV30 and TRBJ2-5; D might be TRBD1 (5 bases). The CDR3 runs to 14 residues. Germline V gives CDR1 GTSNPN, CDR2 SVGIG (reference sequence). CDR3 sequence reads: CAWRGQAKREAQYF. The CDR3 coding sequence is TGTGCCTGGAGGGGGCAGGCCAAAAGAGAGGCCCAGTACTTC.

The chain combines TRBV7-2 with TRBJ2-3; D may be TRBD1 (6 bases). The CDR3 runs 13 residues. Trimming pared 1 base from V and 4 bases from J, leaving 6 bases between. Germline CDR1 is SGHTA and CDR2 is FQGNSA. CDR3 residues: CASSLEGADTQYF. The CDR3 bases are TGTGCCAGCAGCTTAGAGGGGGCAGATACGCAGTATTTT.

V usage is TRBV7-3 and J usage is TRBJ2-3; 7 bases are shared with TRBD1. Germline CDR1 reads SGHTA; CDR2 reads FQGTGA. With 1 base clipped from V and 3 bases from J, the junction kept 4 bases outside the gene matches. This CDR3 region has 15 residues. The CDR3 region has the DNA TGTGCCAGCAGCTTAAACAGGGGTGGGACAGATACGCAGTATTTT. It encodes CASSLNRGGTDTQYF.

Only a few counts were recorded for this clone. V and J are TRBV9 and TRBJ2-1, with D tentatively TRBD1 (6 bases). The CDR3 covers 16 residues. The V end was cut by 0 bases, the J end by 0 bases, with 10 bases between. Germline values: CDR1 SGDLS, CDR2 YYNGEE. The CDR3 nucleotides are TGTGCCAGCAGCGTAGGGGGGCCGGGCTCCTACAATGAGCAGTTCTTC. The encoded protein is CASSVGGPGSYNEQFF.